The 2 T cell receptor beta chains in this list originate from one sample, sequenced in a study of blood T cell repertoires in COVID-19. The assay was immunoSEQ multiplex PCR, and TCRdb's table has in-frame clones only and misses some. The sample includes fewer than 500,000 clones, more than 75% seen only once; the top ten take roughly 0.97%. What was sequenced was PBMCs or T cells enriched from blood (not recorded which). The source is a young woman with acute COVID-19.

J is TRBJ2-3 and V is TRBV5-1, with TRBD2 identical over 8 bases. The CDR3 is 14 residues long. The V and J ends lost 2 bases and 6 bases, in that order; junction bases with no gene match: 5. Germline V lookup: CDR1 SGHRS, CDR2 YFSETQ. CDR3 loop: CASSFGGAGDTQYF. In DNA form, the CDR3 reads TGCGCCAGCAGCTTCGGGGGGGCCGGGGATACGCAGTATTTT. The complete variable domain, with remaining parts taken from reference TRBV5-1 and TRBJ2-3, reads KAGVTQTPRYLIKTRGQQVTLSCSPISGHRSVSWYQQTPGQGLQFLFEYFSETQRNKGNFPGRFSGRQFSNSRSEMNVSTLELGDSALYLCASSFGGAGDTQYFGPGTRLTVL.

Only a few counts were recorded for this clone. The rearrangement links TRBV24-1 to TRBJ2-1; possibly TRBD1 for D (5 bases). The CDR3 consists of 15 residues. Looked up from germline, CDR1 is KGHDR and CDR2 is SFDVKD. V was trimmed by 4 bases and J by 6 bases, leaving 15 bases between them. Here the CDR3 DNA reads TGTGCCACCAGTGACGGCCACATAACAGGCAATGAGCAGTTCTTC. Its protein is CATSDGHITGNEQFF.